In this sample, the clone carrying this T cell receptor beta chain turned up a few times. Its specificity is not known. This specimen comes from a study of OX40 agonist ivuxolimab in advanced cancers. The CDR3 contains 16 residues. CDR1 and CDR2 from the germline V gene are SGHTA and FQGTGA. Unmatched junction bases numbered 2, after V lost 2 bases and J lost 2 bases. TCRdb's table, derived via immunoSEQ multiplex PCR, lists solely in-frame clones and lacks some. The sample comprises about 76,000 clones, about 88% of which are singletons, and just over 2.5% rests with the top ten. Findings and caveats of the study: At 0.1 to 3.0 mg/kg, CD4+ and CD8+ blood T cells expanded clonally by week 6. The work left the antigen specificity of expanded peripheral T cells undetermined.

The rearrangement joins TRBV7-3 to TRBJ2-1; TRBD2 matches 11 bases. The sequencing used CD4+ or CD8+ T cells sorted from blood, collected in a trial of the OX40 agonist ivuxolimab. The receptor was isolated from an adult with an advanced solid tumor such as melanoma, head and neck, liver or kidney cancer. CDR3 residues: CASSLGTSGAYNEQFF. The DNA of the CDR3 is TGTGCCAGCAGCTTAGGGACTAGCGGCGCCTACAATGAGCAGTTCTTC.